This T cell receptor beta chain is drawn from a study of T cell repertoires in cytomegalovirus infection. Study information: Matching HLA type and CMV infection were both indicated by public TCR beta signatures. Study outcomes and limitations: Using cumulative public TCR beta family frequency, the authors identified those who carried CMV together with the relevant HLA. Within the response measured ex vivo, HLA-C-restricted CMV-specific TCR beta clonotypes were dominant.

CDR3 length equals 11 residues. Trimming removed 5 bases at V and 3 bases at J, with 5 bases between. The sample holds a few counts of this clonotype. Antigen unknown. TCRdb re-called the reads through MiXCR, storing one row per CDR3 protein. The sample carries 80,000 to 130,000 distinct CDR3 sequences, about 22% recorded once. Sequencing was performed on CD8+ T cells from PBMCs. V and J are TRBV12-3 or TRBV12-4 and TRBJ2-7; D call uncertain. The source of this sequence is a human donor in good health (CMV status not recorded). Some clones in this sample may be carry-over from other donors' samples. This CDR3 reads CASSGNYEQYF. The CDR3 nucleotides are TGTGCCAGCAGTGGGAACTACGAGCAGTACTTC.